This T cell receptor (beta chain) was recovered during a study of human T cells and chemical hapten exposure. Time point noted: patch test 3, about 24 weeks after DPC sensitization. This sample's treatment: therapeutic diphenylcyclopropenone sensitization with weekly scalp DPC. Researchers sampled blood before each patch test went on. The CDR3 extends over 13 amino acids. Trimming cost V 2 bases and J 2 bases, with 6 bases left between them. One entry per CDR3 protein, called by TCRdb with MiXCR from the RACE reads. The table includes about 90,000 distinct CDR3 sequences, roughly a tenth detected once.

The sequencing used whole blood, collected in connection with sensitization to the hapten diphenylcyclopropenone (DPC). The receptor was derived from a woman aged 25 to 39 with alopecia areata. Some clones in this sample may be carry-over from other donors' samples. V and J are TRBV12-3 or TRBV12-4 and TRBJ2-5; D perhaps matches TRBD1 (5 bases). The CDR3, as DNA: TGTGCCAGCAGTTTACAGGGACAAGAGACCCAGTACTTC. Translated, it gives CASSLQGQETQYF.